The 16 T cell receptor beta chains listed next were all sequenced from one sample in a study of cytomegalovirus exposure and HLA in healthy donors. Repertoires were generated with immunoSEQ multiplex PCR, while TCRdb's copy carries only in-frame clones and drops some. In the table there are about 160,000 clones, about 90% of which are singletons. The sample consisted of PBMCs. Receptor source: a woman aged 18-29 years in good health and CMV-seropositive.

This chain links TRBV10-2 with TRBJ2-5, with a tentative D call TRBD2 (6 bases). Per germline, CDR1 WSHSY and CDR2 SAAADI. V was trimmed by 8 bases and J by 5 bases, leaving 18 bases between them. This CDR3 spans 14 amino acids. The CDR3 protein is CASRGWQEVETQYF. CDR3 bases: TGCGCCAGCCGGGGGTGGCAGGAGGTGGAGACCCAGTACTTC.

This clone is judged medium-sized. The gene calls are TRBV6-5 and TRBJ2-2; D gene unclear. CDR1 MNHEY and CDR2 SVGAGI come from the germline V gene. Trimming shortened V by 1 base and J by 8 bases, and 8 bases separated the two germline ends. The CDR3 extends over 13 amino acids. The CDR3 DNA reads TGTGCCAGCAGTTACTTTCCCCGGGGGGAGCTGTTTTTT. Encoded protein: CASSYFPRGELFF.

V usage is TRBV27 and J usage is TRBJ1-2; TRBD1 matches 7 bases. CDR1 and CDR2 (germline): MNHEY, SMNVEV (reference sequence). Trimming at V came to 4 bases and at J to 7 bases, leaving 6 bases not matched to a gene. CDR3 length: 13 amino acids. As DNA, the CDR3 is TGTGCCAGCAGTTCAGACAGGGATGGTGGCTACACCTTC. Translation: CASSSDRDGGYTF.

This clone was counted once. The gene calls are TRBV5-6 and TRBJ2-1; TRBD2 matches 7 bases. V gave up 2 bases and J gave up 2 bases; unmatched junction bases: 7. In germline, CDR1 is SGHDT, CDR2 YYEEEE. The CDR3 is made up of 16 amino acids. Here the CDR3 DNA reads TGTGCCAGCAGCTTTCTCTGGGCGGGAGCCTACAATGAGCAGTTCTTC. This codes for CASSFLWAGAYNEQFF.

J is TRBJ1-1 and V is TRBV11-2, with D hard to call. Trimming took off 6 bases at V and 1 base at J, with 9 bases between the two ends. CDR1 is SGHAT and CDR2 is FQNNGV in the germline V gene. The CDR3 extends over 13 amino acids. The CDR3 loop is CASSLLRNTEAFF. The DNA for the CDR3 is TGTGCCAGCAGTCTCCTCCGGAACACTGAAGCTTTCTTT.

V and J are TRBV15 and TRBJ2-5, with 13 bases aligning to TRBD2. Germline assignment: CDR1 LNHNV and CDR2 YYDKDF (reference sequence). V was pared by 4 bases and J by 5 bases, with 7 bases of the junction left unmatched. This CDR3 contains 16 residues. The chain's CDR3 is CATSTWTSGSKETQYF. The DNA of the CDR3 is TGTGCCACCAGCACCTGGACTAGCGGGAGCAAGGAGACCCAGTACTTC.

V and J are TRBV5-6 and TRBJ2-1, with D perhaps matching TRBD1 (6 bases). CDR1 and CDR2 from the germline V gene are SGHDT and YYEEEE. V gave up 4 bases and J gave up 0 bases, with 11 bases separating them. The CDR3 totals 15 residues. CDR3 nucleotides: TGTGCCAGCAGCGATGGACAGAGCTCCTACAATGAGCAGTTCTTC. Its protein product is CASSDGQSSYNEQFF.

V gene TRBV10-1 combines with J gene TRBJ2-7; TRBD1 matches at 10 bases. Trimming removed 5 bases from V and 2 bases from J; junction bases left unmatched: 3. The CDR3 has 14 residues. CDR1 and CDR2 from the germline V gene are WNHNN and SYGVQD (reference sequence). As DNA, the CDR3 is TGCGCCAGCAGTCCGGGACAGGGGACCTACGAGCAGTACTTC. Translation: CASSPGQGTYEQYF.

CDR3 region: CASSPELTVAGELFF. The CDR3 nucleotides are TGTGCCAGCAGCCCCGAACTAACGGTAGCCGGGGAGCTGTTTTTT. The J gene is TRBJ2-2, the V gene TRBV5-4, with unresolved D. Per the germline V gene, CDR1 is SGHNT and CDR2 is YYREEE (reference sequence). The germline V and J ends were trimmed by 4 bases and 6 bases, with 16 bases remaining between them. This CDR3 has 15 residues.

V and J are TRBV9 and TRBJ2-4, with D unresolved. Trimming removed 3 bases at V and 2 bases at J, with 6 bases between. The CDR3 totals 13 residues. CDR1 is SGDLS, CDR2 YYNGEE, per germline. Written as DNA, the CDR3 is TGTGCCAGCAGCGATGGGCCCAAAAACATTCAGTACTTC. Its protein is CASSDGPKNIQYF.

This chain links TRBV18 with TRBJ2-7; 8 nucleotides line up with TRBD2. Per the germline V gene, CDR1 is KGHSH and CDR2 is LQKENI. This CDR3 spans 17 amino acids. Losses at the gene ends were 3 bases for V and 5 bases for J; bases not matched to a gene: 15. For the CDR3, the DNA is TGTGCCAGCTCACCGGAACGGCTTGGACTAGCTTCAAACGAGCAGTACTTC. This encodes CASSPERLGLASNEQYF.

CDR3 DNA sequence: TGCGCCAGCAGCTTGGAGGGACAGGGAACTGAAGCTTTCTTT. Protein sequence: CASSLEGQGTEAFF. This chain links TRBV5-1 with TRBJ1-1, with 9 positions matching TRBD1. The CDR3 is 14 amino acids. The V and J ends lost 0 bases and 5 bases, in that order; junction bases with no gene match: 2. Germline CDR1 and CDR2: SGHRS and YFSETQ.

V and J are TRBV4-3 and TRBJ2-1; a possible D gene is TRBD1 (5 bases). The V end lost 3 bases, the J end lost 6 bases, and 15 bases lay between the germline ends. The CDR3 length is 15 residues. The germline V gene encodes CDR1 LGHNA and CDR2 YSLEER. Written as DNA, the CDR3 is TGCGCCAGCAGCCAGGACACCACCATCCTCAATGAGCAGTTCTTC. Its translation: CASSQDTTILNEQFF.

The rearrangement joins TRBV20-1 to TRBJ1-1, with D unclear. Germline V CDR1 and CDR2: DFQATT, SNEGSKA (reference sequence). The CDR3 has 11 amino acids. V dropped 3 bases and J dropped 3 bases, with 5 bases sitting between them. The CDR3, as DNA: TGCAGTGCTAGCGAGTACACTGAAGCTTTCTTT. It codes for CSASEYTEAFF.

This clone has a single count. V and J are TRBV15 and TRBJ2-1, with TRBD1 identical over 8 bases. Trimming at V came to 2 bases and at J to 4 bases, leaving 10 bases not matched to a gene. Looked up from germline, CDR1 is LNHNV and CDR2 is YYDKDF (reference sequence). The CDR3 sequence is 17 residues long. The CDR3 nucleotides are TGTGCCACCAGCAGATCACTGACAGGGGCAGTTTACAATGAGCAGTTCTTC. Its translation is CATSRSLTGAVYNEQFF.

A few counts support this clone. The V gene is TRBV27, the J gene TRBJ1-4; D gene ambiguous. The V end lost 6 bases, the J end lost 1 base, and 9 bases lay between the germline ends. CDR1 is MNHEY and CDR2 is SMNVEV in the germline V gene (reference sequence). The CDR3 is 14 amino acids. CDR3 sequence: CASSRTGTNEKLFF. In nucleotides, the CDR3 is TGTGCCAGCAGCCGTACTGGAACTAATGAAAAACTGTTTTTT.